The rows below give T cell receptor beta chains drawn from one sample of a study of identical twins. In TCRdb, the 5' RACE reads were re-called with MiXCR into one record per CDR3 protein. This table holds around 500,000 distinct CDR3 sequences, 12% to 15% found once. This same sample was also part of a study on yellow fever vaccine responses in identical twins.

Sequenced input: CD4+ T cells sorted from blood. The receptors derive from a young woman in good health. Each CDR3 is given with its conserved first and last residue. The D gene is left open where the match is weak. Expanded clones get a size class; other rows say once, few or many, or leave the size out.

CDR3,DNA,J,V,D,size
CASSGRYYGYTF,TGTGCCAGCTCAGGGAGGTACTATGGCTACACCTTC,TRBJ1-2,TRBV2,.,.
CSVARDIYYEQYF,TGCAGCGTCGCAAGGGACATTTACTACGAGCAGTACTTC,TRBJ2-7,TRBV29-1,.,many
CASSLRTPGETQYF,TGCGCCAGCAGCCTCCGGACCCCCGGGGAGACCCAGTACTTC,TRBJ2-5,TRBV5-1,.,few
CSVGKVNEQFF,TGCAGCGTTGGTAAGGTCAATGAGCAGTTCTTC,TRBJ2-1,TRBV29-1,.,.
CASSLGRAFTDTQYF,TGCGCCAGCAGCTTGGGACGTGCTTTCACAGATACGCAGTATTTT,TRBJ2-3,TRBV5-1,.,.
CASSVQGYNEQFF,TGCGCCAGCAGCGTACAGGGCTACAATGAGCAGTTCTTC,TRBJ2-1,TRBV5-1,.,few
CASSLTSASYNEQFF,TGTGCCAGCAGCCTAACTAGCGCGTCCTACAATGAGCAGTTCTTC,TRBJ2-1,TRBV7-2,TRBD2,.
CASSVAGGTYNEQFF,TGTGCCAGCAGCGTTGCGGGGGGAACCTACAATGAGCAGTTCTTC,TRBJ2-1,TRBV9,TRBD2,.
CASRAGRINQPQHF,TGTGCCAGCAGAGCGGGACGGATCAATCAGCCCCAGCATTTT,TRBJ1-5,TRBV28,.,few
CASSYPGGQFF,TGTGCCAGCAGTTACCCCGGTGGTCAGTTCTTC,TRBJ2-1,TRBV28,.,few
CSASGLAFNEQFF,TGCAGTGCTTCCGGTCTAGCCTTCAATGAGCAGTTCTTC,TRBJ2-1,TRBV20-1,.,many
CASGPWGQNTEAFF,TGTGCCAGCGGCCCATGGGGACAGAACACTGAAGCTTTCTTT,TRBJ1-1,TRBV3-1,.,.
CASRRTVAKNIQYF,TGTGCCAGCAGGCGGACGGTAGCCAAAAACATTCAGTACTTC,TRBJ2-4,TRBV5-5,.,few
CSANSGRTYEQYF,TGCAGTGCAAATTCCGGGAGAACCTACGAGCAGTACTTC,TRBJ2-7,TRBV20-1,.,few
CSARDPAELAKNIQYF,TGCAGTGCTAGAGATCCGGCAGAACTGGCCAAAAACATTCAGTACTTC,TRBJ2-4,TRBV20-1,.,.
CASSFLRLAGGRSTDTQYF,TGTGCCAGCAGTTTCCTAAGACTAGCGGGAGGCCGTAGCACAGATACGCAGTATTTT,TRBJ2-3,TRBV27,TRBD2,.
CASRLRTSGGVTDTQYF,TGTGCCAGCAGATTACGGACTAGCGGGGGGGTGACAGATACGCAGTATTTT,TRBJ2-3,TRBV7-2,TRBD2,few
CASSLALLSGNSYNSPLHF,TGCGCCAGCAGCTTAGCCCTATTGTCAGGAAACTCCTATAATTCACCCCTCCACTTT,TRBJ1-6,TRBV5-1,.,.
CASSSLLAGASTDTQYF,TGTGCCAGCAGCTCGCTACTAGCGGGGGCCAGCACAGATACGCAGTATTTT,TRBJ2-3,TRBV7-6,TRBD2,.
CASSWDRGRAETQYF,TGTGCCAGCAGCTGGGACAGGGGGCGCGCGGAGACCCAGTACTTC,TRBJ2-5,TRBV5-6,TRBD1,.
CASLPPGLPYEQYF,TGTGCCAGCCTCCCACCGGGACTACCCTACGAGCAGTACTTC,TRBJ2-7,TRBV6-2/TRBV6-3,TRBD2,.
CASGPSWVSTTTGELFF,TGTGCCAGCGGACCTTCGTGGGTCTCCACTACAACCGGGGAGCTGTTTTTT,TRBJ2-2,TRBV27,.,many
CASSRQADSSYNEQFF,TGTGCCAGCTCACGACAAGCGGACAGCTCCTACAATGAGCAGTTCTTC,TRBJ2-1,TRBV18,.,.
CASSQAAVETQYF,TGTGCCAGCAGCCAAGCGGCGGTGGAGACCCAGTACTTC,TRBJ2-5,TRBV3-1,.,many
CATSDSKGAGVYTEAFF,TGTGCCACCAGTGACTCCAAGGGGGCGGGAGTGTACACTGAAGCTTTCTTT,TRBJ1-1,TRBV24-1,TRBD1,.
CAISEAVGASYEQYF,TGTGCCATCAGTGAGGCGGTGGGGGCTTCCTACGAGCAGTACTTC,TRBJ2-7,TRBV10-3,.,.
CASSQGQGPNTDTQYF,TGTGCCAGCAGCCAAGGACAGGGCCCGAACACAGATACGCAGTATTTT,TRBJ2-3,TRBV3-1,TRBD1,.
CASSLRKATNEKLFF,TGTGCCAGCAGCTTACGGAAAGCAACTAATGAAAAACTGTTTTTT,TRBJ1-4,TRBV7-2,.,few
CASSLALGTGSEAFF,TGTGCCAGCAGCTTAGCACTCGGGACAGGGTCGGAAGCTTTCTTT,TRBJ1-1,TRBV7-9,TRBD1,.
CASSLEAGSTRAEAFF,TGCGCCAGCAGCTTGGAGGCAGGGAGTACGAGAGCTGAAGCTTTCTTT,TRBJ1-1,TRBV5-1,.,few
CASTPRDIPTGELFF,TGTGCCAGCACCCCACGGGACATCCCCACCGGGGAGCTGTTTTTT,TRBJ2-2,TRBV7-2,.,few
CASGGTGAWGEQFF,TGCGCCAGCGGAGGGACAGGGGCGTGGGGCGAGCAGTTCTTC,TRBJ2-1,TRBV5-1,TRBD1,.
CATSDRVAGEQYF,TGTGCCACCAGTGATAGAGTGGCTGGCGAGCAGTACTTC,TRBJ2-7,TRBV24-1,.,.
CASCFFLTEGHQPQHF,TGTGCCAGCTGTTTCTTCTTGACGGAAGGACATCAGCCCCAGCATTTT,TRBJ1-5,TRBV12-3/TRBV12-4,.,.
CASSLDRAGEKLFF,TGTGCCAGCAGCTTGGACAGGGCCGGTGAAAAACTGTTTTTT,TRBJ1-4,TRBV11-2,TRBD1,once
CASWGGSEQFF,TGTGCCAGCTGGGGGGGATCCGAGCAGTTCTTC,TRBJ2-1,TRBV5-6,TRBD2,.
CASSFTMPTDTQYF,TGTGCCAGCAGTTTCACTATGCCCACAGATACGCAGTATTTT,TRBJ2-3,TRBV12-3/TRBV12-4,.,few
CSAPMTGAGELFF,TGCAGTGCTCCCATGACAGGGGCCGGGGAGCTGTTTTTT,TRBJ2-2,TRBV20-1,TRBD1,.
CASSPQSAGLAGAKISEQYF,TGTGCCAGCAGCCCCCAGAGTGCGGGACTAGCGGGAGCCAAGATCTCCGAGCAGTACTTC,TRBJ2-7,TRBV6-2/TRBV6-3,TRBD2,.
CSAAWDRGYEQYF,TGCAGTGCTGCCTGGGACAGGGGATACGAGCAGTACTTC,TRBJ2-7,TRBV20-1,TRBD1,.
CASSRRTVRGTDTQYF,TGTGCCAGTAGTCGGCGGACGGTAAGGGGCACAGATACGCAGTATTTT,TRBJ2-3,TRBV19,.,few
CASSYTRPGRVREQFF,TGTGCCAGCAGTTACACCCGACCGGGAAGGGTCAGGGAGCAGTTCTTC,TRBJ2-1,TRBV6-2/TRBV6-3,.,few
CASSWTSGRIVTDTQYF,TGCGCCAGCAGTTGGACTAGCGGGAGGATTGTGACAGATACGCAGTATTTT,TRBJ2-3,TRBV10-2,TRBD2,few
CSARRGKRASETQYF,TGCAGTGCTAGACGGGGAAAGCGGGCCTCAGAGACCCAGTACTTC,TRBJ2-5,TRBV20-1,.,.
CASSQGMGLAPDTQYF,TGTGCCAGCAGCCAAGGTATGGGACTAGCTCCAGATACGCAGTATTTT,TRBJ2-3,TRBV3-1,TRBD2,few
CASSLQSSSEQYF,TGTGCCAGCAGCTTGCAAAGTTCGAGCGAGCAGTACTTC,TRBJ2-7,TRBV7-3,.,many
CASSFGLAAQETQYF,TGTGCCAGCAGTTTCGGACTAGCGGCACAAGAGACCCAGTACTTC,TRBJ2-5,TRBV12-3/TRBV12-4,TRBD2,many